This T cell receptor (beta chain) was obtained from a study of T cell repertoires in cytomegalovirus infection. Study context: CMV infection plus the matching HLA type was flagged by public TCR beta signatures.

One entry per CDR3 protein results from TCRdb running MiXCR on the reads. The sample lists over 150,000 distinct CDR3 sequences; 13% to 15% were seen once. Whole-study findings and limits: The study identified carriers of CMV plus the relevant HLA from cumulative public TCR beta family frequency.

This clonotype was counted many times. Its antigen is currently unknown. This CDR3 comprises 15 residues. V was clipped by 5 bases and J by 1 base, with 15 bases between them. In germline, CDR1 is SGHTA, CDR2 FQGNSA. This receptor was obtained from a human donor in good health (CMV status not recorded). Some clones in this sample may be carry-over from other donors' samples. The source material was PBMCs. The chain combines TRBV7-2 with TRBJ2-7; possible D gene TRBD1, 8 bases. CDR3 nucleotide sequence: TGTGCCAGCAGCCAGGGGGCAGCGGGATCCTACGAGCAGTACTTC. Protein product: CASSQGAAGSYEQYF.